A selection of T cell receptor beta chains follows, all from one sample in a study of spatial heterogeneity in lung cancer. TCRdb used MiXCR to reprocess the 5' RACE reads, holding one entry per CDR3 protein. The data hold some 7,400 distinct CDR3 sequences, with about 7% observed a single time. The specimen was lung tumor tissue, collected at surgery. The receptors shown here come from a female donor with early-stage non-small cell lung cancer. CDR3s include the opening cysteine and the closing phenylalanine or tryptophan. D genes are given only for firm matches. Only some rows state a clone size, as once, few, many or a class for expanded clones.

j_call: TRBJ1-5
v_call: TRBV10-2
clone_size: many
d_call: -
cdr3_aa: CASSESSMNQPQHF
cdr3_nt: TGCGCCAGCAGTGAGTCGTCGATGAATCAGCCCCAGCATTTT

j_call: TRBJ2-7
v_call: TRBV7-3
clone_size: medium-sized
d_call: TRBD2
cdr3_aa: CASSLKVSGSSEQYF
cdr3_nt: TGTGCCAGCAGCTTAAAGGTTAGCGGGAGTAGCGAGCAGTACTTC

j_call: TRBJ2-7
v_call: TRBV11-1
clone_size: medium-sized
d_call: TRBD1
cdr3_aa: CASSPGQGHEEQYF
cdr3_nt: TGTGCCAGCAGCCCAGGACAGGGGCACGAAGAGCAGTACTTC

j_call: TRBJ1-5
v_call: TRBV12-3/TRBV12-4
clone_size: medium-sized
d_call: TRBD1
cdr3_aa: CASRGTGNQPQHF
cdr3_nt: TGTGCCAGCAGGGGGACAGGCAATCAGCCCCAGCATTTT

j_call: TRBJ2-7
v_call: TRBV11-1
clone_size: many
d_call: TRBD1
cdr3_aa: CASSLDRVSSYEQYF
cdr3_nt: TGTGCCAGCAGCCTCGACAGGGTCAGCTCCTACGAGCAGTACTTC

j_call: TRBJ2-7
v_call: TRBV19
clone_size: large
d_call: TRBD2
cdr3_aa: CASSPTSGSYDEQYF
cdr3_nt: TGTGCCAGTAGTCCCACTAGCGGGAGTTATGACGAGCAGTACTTC

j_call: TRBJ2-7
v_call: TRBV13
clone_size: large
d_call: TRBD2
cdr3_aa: CASSLSGSSYEQYF
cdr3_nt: TGTGCCAGCAGCTTGAGCGGGAGCTCCTACGAGCAGTACTTC

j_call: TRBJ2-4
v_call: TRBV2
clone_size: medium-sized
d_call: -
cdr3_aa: CATEGIEDRDIQYF
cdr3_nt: TGTGCCACCGAGGGGATCGAGGATCGGGACATTCAGTACTTC

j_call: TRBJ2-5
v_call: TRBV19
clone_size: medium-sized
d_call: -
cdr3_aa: CASSIDRVGVQETQYF
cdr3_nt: TGTGCCAGTAGTATAGATCGCGTCGGGGTTCAGGAGACCCAGTACTTC

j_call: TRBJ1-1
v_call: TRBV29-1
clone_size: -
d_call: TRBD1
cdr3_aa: CSVGTGETEAFF
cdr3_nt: TGCAGCGTGGGGACAGGAGAGACTGAAGCTTTCTTT

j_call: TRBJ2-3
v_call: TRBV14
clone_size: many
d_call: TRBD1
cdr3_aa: CASSQGQGIVTDTQYF
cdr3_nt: TGTGCCAGCAGCCAAGGACAGGGGATAGTCACAGATACGCAGTATTTT

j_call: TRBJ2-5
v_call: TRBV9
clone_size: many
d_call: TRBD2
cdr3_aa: CASSARALAEETQYF
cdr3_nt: TGTGCCAGCAGCGCACGAGCACTAGCGGAAGAGACCCAGTACTTC

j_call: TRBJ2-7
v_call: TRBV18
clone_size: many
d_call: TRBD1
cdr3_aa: CASSPTGGHEQYF
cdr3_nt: TGTGCCAGCTCACCCACAGGGGGCCACGAGCAGTACTTC

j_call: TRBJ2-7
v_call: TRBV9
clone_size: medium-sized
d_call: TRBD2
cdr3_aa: CASSIGTSGRFSEQYF
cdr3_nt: TGTGCCAGCAGCATAGGGACTAGCGGAAGATTTAGCGAGCAGTACTTC

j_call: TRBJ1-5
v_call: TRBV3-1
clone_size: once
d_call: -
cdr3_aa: CASSQDLNQPQHF
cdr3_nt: TGTGCCAGCAGCCAGGACCTCAATCAGCCCCAGCATTTT

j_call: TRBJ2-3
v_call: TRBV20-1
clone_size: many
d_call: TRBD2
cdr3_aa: CSASPGAGGPTDTQYF
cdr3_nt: TGCAGTGCTAGTCCCGGCGCGGGAGGGCCGACAGATACGCAGTATTTT

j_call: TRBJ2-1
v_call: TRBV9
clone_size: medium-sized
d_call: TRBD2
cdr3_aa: CASSAGWTSGRDEQFF
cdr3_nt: TGTGCCAGCAGCGCCGGATGGACTAGCGGGAGGGATGAGCAGTTCTTC

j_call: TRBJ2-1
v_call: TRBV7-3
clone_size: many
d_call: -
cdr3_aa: CASSLTGTTYNEQFF
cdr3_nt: TGTGCCAGCAGCTTAACCGGGACAACCTACAATGAGCAGTTCTTC